This TCR beta chain was profiled in a study of T cells after yellow fever vaccination. Study-level information: SMART-Seq v4 Ultra Low Input prepared libraries from low-cell fractions.

The CDR3 runs to 15 residues. The V end was cut by 0 bases, the J end by 2 bases, with 10 bases between. The germline CDR1 and CDR2 sequences are SGHKS and YYEKEE (reference sequence). This clonotype was recorded at least ten times. The 5'RACE template-switching step produced TCR cDNA and added a universal primer site and UMIs. A single record per CDR3 protein comes from TCRdb applying MiXCR to the 5' RACE reads. The table has about 400,000 distinct CDR3 sequences, 6.2% seen once. V usage is TRBV5-5 and J usage is TRBJ2-3; TRBD1 might be the D (6 bases). The material sequenced was PBMCs, taken 5 days after the yellow fever booster vaccination. The receptor was isolated from a man aged 30 to 45 who received the YFV17D yellow fever vaccine. CDR3 DNA: TGTGCCAGCAGCTTGGTCGACAGGACCACAGATACGCAGTATTTT. It yields the protein CASSLVDRTTDTQYF.